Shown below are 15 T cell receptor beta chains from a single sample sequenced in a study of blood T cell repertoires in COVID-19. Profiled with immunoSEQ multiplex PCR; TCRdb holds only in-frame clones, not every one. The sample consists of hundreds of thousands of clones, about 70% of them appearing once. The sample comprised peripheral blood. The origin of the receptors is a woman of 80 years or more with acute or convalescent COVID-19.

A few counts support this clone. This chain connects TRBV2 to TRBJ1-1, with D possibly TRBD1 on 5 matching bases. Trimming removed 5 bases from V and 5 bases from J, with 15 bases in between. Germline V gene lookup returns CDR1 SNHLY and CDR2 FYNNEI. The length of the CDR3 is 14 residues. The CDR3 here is CASSSGTGRTEAFF. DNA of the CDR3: TGTGCCAGCAGTTCCGGGACTGGGAGGACTGAAGCTTTCTTT.

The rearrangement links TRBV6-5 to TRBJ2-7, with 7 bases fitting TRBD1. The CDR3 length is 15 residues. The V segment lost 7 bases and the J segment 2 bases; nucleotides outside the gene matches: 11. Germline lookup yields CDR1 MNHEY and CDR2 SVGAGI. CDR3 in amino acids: CASTLIRGQTYEQYF. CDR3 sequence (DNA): TGTGCCAGCACCCTAATCAGGGGACAGACCTACGAGCAGTACTTC.

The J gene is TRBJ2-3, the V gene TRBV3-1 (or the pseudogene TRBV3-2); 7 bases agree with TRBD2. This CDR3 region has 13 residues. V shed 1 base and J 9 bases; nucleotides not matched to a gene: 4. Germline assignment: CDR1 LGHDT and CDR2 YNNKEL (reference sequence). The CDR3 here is CASSQGEGGTQYF. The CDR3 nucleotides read TGTGCCAGCAGCCAAGGGGAGGGCGGGACGCAGTATTTT.

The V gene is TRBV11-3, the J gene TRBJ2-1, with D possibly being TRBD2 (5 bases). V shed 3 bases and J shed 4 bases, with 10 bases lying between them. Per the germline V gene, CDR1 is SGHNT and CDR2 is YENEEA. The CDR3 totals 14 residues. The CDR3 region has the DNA TGTGCCAGCAGCTTTTCAGGAGGTTACAATGAGCAGTTCTTC. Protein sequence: CASSFSGGYNEQFF.

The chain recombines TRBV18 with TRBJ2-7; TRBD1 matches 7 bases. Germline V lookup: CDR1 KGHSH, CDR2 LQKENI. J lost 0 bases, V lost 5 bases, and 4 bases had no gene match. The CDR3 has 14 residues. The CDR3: CASSKGQDSYEQYF. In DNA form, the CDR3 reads TGTGCCAGCTCAAAAGGACAGGACTCCTACGAGCAGTACTTC.

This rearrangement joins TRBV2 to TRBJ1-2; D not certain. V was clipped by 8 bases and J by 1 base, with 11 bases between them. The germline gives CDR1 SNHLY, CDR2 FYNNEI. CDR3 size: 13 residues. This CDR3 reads CASSQGVNYGYTF. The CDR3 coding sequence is TGTGCCAGCTCTCAAGGAGTTAACTATGGCTACACCTTC.

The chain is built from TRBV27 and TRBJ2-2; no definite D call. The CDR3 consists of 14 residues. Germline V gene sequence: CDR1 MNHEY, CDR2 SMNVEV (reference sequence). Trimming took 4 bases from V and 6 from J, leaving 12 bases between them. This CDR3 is CASSYSSIPGELFF. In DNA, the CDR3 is TGTGCCAGCAGTTATTCTAGTATCCCCGGGGAGCTGTTTTTT.

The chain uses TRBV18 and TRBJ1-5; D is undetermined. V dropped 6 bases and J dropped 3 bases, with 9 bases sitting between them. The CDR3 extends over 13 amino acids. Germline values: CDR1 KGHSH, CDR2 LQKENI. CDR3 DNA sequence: TGTGCCAGCTCCGAGGCCCTCAATCAGCCCCAGCATTTT. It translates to CASSEALNQPQHF.

In DNA, the CDR3 is TGTGCCAGCAGTTACCCCCCTCGTGCAGATACGCAGTATTTT. Translating gives CASSYPPRADTQYF. The rearrangement links TRBV6-5 to TRBJ2-3; the D is unclear. The CDR3 is made up of 14 amino acids. Trimming stripped 2 bases from V and 4 bases from J, with 10 bases between. CDR1 MNHEY and CDR2 SVGAGI come from the germline V gene.

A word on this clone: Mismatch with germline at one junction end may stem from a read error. The CDR3 bases are TGTGCCAGCTCGCCACCAGGGCGGGGGGGCTCCACAGATACGCAGTATTTT. Translated, it gives CASSPPGRGGSTDTQYF. The V and J genes are TRBV18 and TRBJ2-3; 9 nucleotides align to TRBD2. Germline CDR1 KGHSH, CDR2 LQKENI. The length of the CDR3 is 17 residues. The entire variable domain, with the rest obtained from reference TRBV18 and TRBJ2-3, is as follows: NAGVMQNPRHLVRRRGQEARLRCSPMKGHSHVYWYRQLPEEGLKFMVYLQKENIIDESGMPKERFSAEFPKEGPSILRIQQVVRGDSAAYFCASSPPGRGGSTDTQYFGPGTRLTVL.

CDR3 region: CAIRPGQGPYEQYF. The CDR3 DNA is TGTGCCATACGACCGGGACAGGGACCGTACGAGCAGTACTTC. This sequence joins TRBV2 and TRBJ2-7, with 9 nucleotides matching TRBD1. CDR1 SNHLY and CDR2 FYNNEI come from the germline V gene. V lost 10 bases and J lost 4; bases outside the gene matches: 11. The CDR3 is 14 residues long. Combining the CDR3 with reference TRBV2 and TRBJ2-7 gives the whole variable domain EPEVTQTPSHQVTQMGQEVILRCVPISNHLYFYWYRQILGQKVEFLVSFYNNEISEKSEIFDDQFSVERPDGSNFTLKIRSTKLEDSAMYFCAIRPGQGPYEQYFGPGTRLTVT.

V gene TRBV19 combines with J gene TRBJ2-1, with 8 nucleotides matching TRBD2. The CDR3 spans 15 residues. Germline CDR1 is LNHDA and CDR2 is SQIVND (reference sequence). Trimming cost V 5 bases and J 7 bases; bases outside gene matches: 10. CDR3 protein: CASSPWGLGLNEQFF. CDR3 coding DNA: TGTGCCAGTAGTCCCTGGGGACTAGGGTTGAATGAGCAGTTCTTC.

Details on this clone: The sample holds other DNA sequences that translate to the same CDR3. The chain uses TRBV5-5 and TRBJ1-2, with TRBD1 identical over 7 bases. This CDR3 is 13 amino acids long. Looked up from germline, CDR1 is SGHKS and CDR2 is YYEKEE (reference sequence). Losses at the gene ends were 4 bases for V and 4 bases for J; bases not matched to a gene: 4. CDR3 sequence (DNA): TGTGCCAGCAGCCCGACAGGGATCTATGGCTACACCTTC. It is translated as CASSPTGIYGYTF.

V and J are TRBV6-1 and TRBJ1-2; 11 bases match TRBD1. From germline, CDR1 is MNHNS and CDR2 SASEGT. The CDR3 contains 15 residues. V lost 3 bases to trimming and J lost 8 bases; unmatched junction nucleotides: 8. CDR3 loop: CASSDGGQGVGGYTF. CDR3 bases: TGTGCCAGCAGTGACGGGGGACAGGGGGTAGGAGGCTACACCTTC.

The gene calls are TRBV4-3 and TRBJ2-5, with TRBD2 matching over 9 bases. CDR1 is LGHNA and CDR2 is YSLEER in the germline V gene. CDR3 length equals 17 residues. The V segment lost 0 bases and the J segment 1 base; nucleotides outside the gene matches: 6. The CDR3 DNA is TGCGCCAGCAGCCAAGATTTGGCGGGGGGGCTCCAAGAGACCCAGTACTTC. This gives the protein CASSQDLAGGLQETQYF.